This record concerns one T cell receptor beta chain sequence. Its antigen is still unknown. The sample belongs to a study of post-analysis software for immune sequencing data. Trimming pared 6 bases from V and 5 bases from J, leaving 11 bases between. This CDR3 comprises 13 residues. Germline loops: CDR1 MNHNS, CDR2 SASEGT. Unique molecular identifiers were built into the TCR beta cDNA libraries. From the PCR reads, TCRdb called clonotypes with MiXCR, one entry per CDR3 protein. The table includes about 560,000 distinct CDR3 sequences, around 47% detected once. Study results and limitations: Patients showed TRBV5-6, TRBV5-1 and TRBV20-1 among several TRBV segments more frequent than in controls.

This clonotype was obtained from a girl aged 10 to 17 with multiple sclerosis. The sample consisted of blood. The chain links TRBV6-1 to TRBJ1-5; possible D gene TRBD1, 5 bases. The CDR3 loop reads CASRGTNYQPQHF. CDR3 nucleotides: TGTGCCAGCAGGGGGACTAACTATCAGCCCCAGCATTTT.